Following are 8 T cell receptor beta chains from one sample sequenced in a study of T cell repertoires in cytomegalovirus infection. One entry per CDR3 protein results from TCRdb running MiXCR on the reads. The sample records 400,000 or so distinct CDR3 sequences, 30% to 40% being singletons. Specimen: PBMCs. These receptors were obtained from a human donor in good health (CMV status not recorded). Some clones in this sample may be carry-over from other donors' samples.

This clonotype was counted only a few times. The chain uses TRBV12-3 or TRBV12-4 and TRBJ1-1; possible D gene TRBD1, 5 bases. This CDR3 has 14 residues. The V and J ends lost 2 bases and 2 bases respectively, with 9 bases between them. For the CDR3, the DNA is TGTGCCAGCAGTTTAAAGACAGCAAACACTGAAGCTTTCTTT. Amino acids: CASSLKTANTEAFF.

This clonotype was counted a few times. The V call is TRBV6-5, the J call TRBJ2-5, with D uncertain. V gave up 2 bases and J gave up 2 bases, with 9 bases separating them. The germline CDR1 and CDR2 sequences are MNHEY and SVGAGI. CDR3 size: 14 residues. CDR3 sequence reads: CASSYLGFQETQYF. CDR3 coding DNA: TGTGCCAGCAGTTACCTGGGGTTTCAAGAGACCCAGTACTTC.

J is TRBJ2-7 and V is TRBV20-1; D uncertain. CDR3 length equals 14 residues. Trimming pared 3 bases from V and 7 bases from J, leaving 19 bases between. Germline CDR1 and CDR2: DFQATT and SNEGSKA (reference sequence). The CDR3 loop is CSASGDSIHYEQYF. In nucleotides, the CDR3 is TGCAGTGCTAGCGGTGACTCCATACACTATGAGCAGTACTTC.

This chain joins TRBV4-3 and TRBJ2-3, with a weak D call TRBD2 (5 bases). The V end lost 6 bases, the J end lost 0 bases, and 16 bases lay between the germline ends. The CDR3 is made up of 16 amino acids. The germline gives CDR1 LGHNA, CDR2 YSLEER. This chain's CDR3 is CASSSSGHSSTDTQYF. Written as DNA, the CDR3 is TGCGCCAGCAGTTCGAGCGGTCACTCTAGCACAGATACGCAGTATTTT.

The chain employs TRBV4-1 and TRBJ2-1; 12 bases line up with TRBD2. This CDR3 spans 16 amino acids. V was clipped by 2 bases and J by 9 bases; unmatched bases: 8. Germline assignment: CDR1 MGHRA and CDR2 YSYEKL. CDR3 residues: CASSQRLAGAASEQFF. In DNA form, the CDR3 reads TGCGCCAGCAGCCAACGACTAGCGGGGGCCGCGAGTGAGCAGTTCTTC.

This clonotype has only a few counts. V usage is TRBV11-2 and J usage is TRBJ2-1; 11 bases agree with TRBD2. J gave up 0 bases and V 2 bases, and 9 bases lay outside the gene matches. Germline loops: CDR1 SGHAT, CDR2 FQNNGV. This CDR3 comprises 19 residues. CDR3 residues: CASSLRGLAGTSSYNEQFF. CDR3 coding DNA: TGTGCCAGCAGCTTACGAGGACTAGCGGGCACGAGCTCCTACAATGAGCAGTTCTTC. The complete variable domain, with remaining parts taken from reference TRBV11-2 and TRBJ2-1, reads EAGVAQSPRYKIIEKRQSVAFWCNPISGHATLYWYQQILGQGPKLLIQFQNNGVVDDSQLPKDRFSAERLKGVDSTLKIQPAKLEDSAVYLCASSLRGLAGTSSYNEQFFGPGTRLTVL.

The chain links TRBV29-1 to TRBJ1-2; no definite D call. The germline V gene has CDR1 SQVTM and CDR2 ANQGSEA. V lost 6 bases and J 5 bases, leaving 13 bases between the germline ends. The CDR3 runs to 12 residues. The CDR3 region is CSVTPSDYGYTF. Written as DNA, the CDR3 is TGCAGCGTAACACCCTCCGATTATGGCTACACCTTC.

This clonotype was counted ten times or more. This chain joins TRBV11-2 and TRBJ2-2; D remains ambiguous. V dropped 5 bases and J dropped 1 base, with 5 bases sitting between them. Germline CDR1 SGHAT, CDR2 FQNNGV. The CDR3 extends over 13 amino acids. CDR3 nucleotides: TGTGCCAGCAGCGCCCAGAACACCGGGGAGCTGTTTTTT. Translated: CASSAQNTGELFF.